This TCR beta chain came from a study of post-analysis software for immune sequencing data. Concerning this clonotype itself: Antigen specificity is unknown.

Whole-study findings and limits: TRBV5-6, TRBV5-1 and TRBV20-1 were among 4 or 5 TRBV segments more frequent in patients than controls.

Sequencing libraries made from TCR beta cDNA carried unique molecular identifiers. One entry per CDR3 protein, called by TCRdb with MiXCR from the PCR reads. The sample consists of approximately 690,000 distinct CDR3 sequences, more than 50% of them appearing once. CDR3 size: 12 residues. Germline V gene data show CDR1 as SQVTM and CDR2 as ANQGSEA. The trim removed 6 bases at V and 5 bases at J, leaving 6 bases unmatched. The rearrangement links TRBV29-1 to TRBJ1-1, with 7 bases identical to TRBD1. The TCR sequence derives from a girl aged 2 to 10 with multiple sclerosis. The sample comprised blood. CDR3 sequence reads: CSVRTGQTEAFF. The DNA of the CDR3 is TGCAGCGTACGGACAGGACAAACTGAAGCTTTCTTT.